This TCR beta chain was documented in a study of T-cell memory formation after mild COVID-19. The overall study: TCR clusters were mostly confined to one donor each.

Overall study findings and caveats: Contracting CD4+ clones lay largely in CM and EM, with CD8+ ones residing in EMRA. That cross-reactive memory joined was suggested by some responding clones appearing in pre-infection memory.

This clonotype was detected a few times. Its specificity is not known. Trimming cost V 4 bases and J 0 bases; bases outside gene matches: 3. Looked up from germline, CDR1 is SGHVS and CDR2 is FQNEAQ. CDR3 length: 16 residues. TCRdb re-analysed the 5' RACE reads in MiXCR, keeping a single row per CDR3 protein. The repertoire includes 450,000 or so distinct CDR3 sequences, 20% to 30% of them detected once, and around an eighth sits in the top ten. The sequencing sample was made of PBMCs or a T cell subset sorted from them (not recorded which). This receptor was obtained from an adult woman who had mild COVID-19 (a few samples of this study predate the infection). Cell type and time point are not known. The V call is TRBV7-8, the J call TRBJ1-6; 7 bases align to TRBD1. The CDR3 sequence: CASSSGQPSYNSPLHF. The CDR3 DNA sequence: TGTGCCAGCAGCTCGGGACAGCCCTCCTATAATTCACCCCTCCACTTT.